This TCR beta chain is drawn from a study of somatic mutations in cytotoxic T cells in rheumatoid arthritis. Study-level background: Including V beta1+ cells that were sequenced for TCRB, some T-cell populations stained with V beta antibodies were flow-sorted at nearly 100% purity.

This clone has a single count. Its antigen is unidentified. Findings and limits, study-wide: It was found that CD8+ T-cell clonality in rheumatoid arthritis patients did not differ significantly from that in age-matched healthy controls.

The protocol was immunoSEQ multiplex PCR, while the TCRdb copy is restricted to in-frame clones and leaves out a portion. The table has about 33,000 clones, about four fifths seen once. The ends were cut back, 9 bases at V and 4 bases at J, with 13 bases in the middle. Germline V gene lookup returns CDR1 LNHDA and CDR2 SQIVND (reference sequence). This CDR3 is built from 14 residues. The TCR sequence derives from a man aged 35 to 55 in good health. Sequenced: CD8+ T cells sorted from blood. The gene calls are TRBV19 and TRBJ2-6; D is ambiguous. The CDR3 loop is CASQDGLGANVLTF. The CDR3 DNA sequence: TGTGCCAGCCAAGACGGGCTCGGGGCCAACGTCCTGACTTTC.